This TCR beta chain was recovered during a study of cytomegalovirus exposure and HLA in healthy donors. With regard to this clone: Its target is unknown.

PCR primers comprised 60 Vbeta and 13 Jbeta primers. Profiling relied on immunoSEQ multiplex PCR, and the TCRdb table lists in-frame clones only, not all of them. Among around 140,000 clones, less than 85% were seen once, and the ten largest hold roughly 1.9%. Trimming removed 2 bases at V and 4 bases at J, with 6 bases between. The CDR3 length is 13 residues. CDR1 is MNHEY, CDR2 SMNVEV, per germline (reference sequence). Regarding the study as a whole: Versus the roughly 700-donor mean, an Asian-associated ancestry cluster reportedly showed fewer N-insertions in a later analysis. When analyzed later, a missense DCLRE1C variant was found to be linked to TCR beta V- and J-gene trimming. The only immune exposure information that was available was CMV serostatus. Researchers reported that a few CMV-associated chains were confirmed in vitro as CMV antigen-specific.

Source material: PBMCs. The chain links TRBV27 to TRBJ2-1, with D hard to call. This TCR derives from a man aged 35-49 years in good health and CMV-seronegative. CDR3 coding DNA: TGTGCCAGCAGTTTAGCACAGTACAATGAGCAGTTCTTC. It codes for CASSLAQYNEQFF.